The 21 T cell receptor beta chains in this list originate from one sample, sequenced in a study of blood T cell repertoires in COVID-19. Assay used: immunoSEQ multiplex PCR; TCRdb lists only in-frame clones, some missing. Here the sample spans some 220,000 clones, about 85% being singletons. Sequences were obtained from peripheral blood. These TCRs come from a woman aged 55-70 years with active or convalescent COVID-19.

The V call is TRBV6-5, the J call TRBJ2-3; TRBD2 might be the D (6 bases). The germline V gene has CDR1 MNHEY and CDR2 SVGAGI. The V and J ends lost 6 bases and 0 bases respectively, with 10 bases between them. The CDR3 consists of 14 residues. CDR3 sequence: CASRSGVSTDTQYF. CDR3 DNA sequence: TGTGCCAGCAGGTCGGGAGTTAGCACAGATACGCAGTATTTT.

V gene TRBV4-1 combines with J gene TRBJ2-2; D gene unclear. The germline gives CDR1 MGHRA, CDR2 YSYEKL. This CDR3 is 14 amino acids long. Trimming stripped 5 bases from V and 1 base from J, with 8 bases between. The CDR3 protein is CASSLGLNTGELFF. The CDR3 DNA reads TGCGCCAGCAGCTTGGGCCTGAACACCGGGGAGCTGTTTTTT.

The chain employs TRBV7-8 and TRBJ2-3; 12 bases line up with TRBD1. Looked up from germline, CDR1 is SGHVS and CDR2 is FQNEAQ. Unmatched junction bases numbered 10, after V lost 5 bases and J lost 4 bases. This CDR3 spans 17 amino acids. In DNA form, the CDR3 reads TGTGCCAGCAGCCTAAACCCCGGGACAGGGGGCCCAGATACGCAGTATTTT. Protein product: CASSLNPGTGGPDTQYF.

V and J are TRBV11-2 and TRBJ2-5; 8 bases map to TRBD1. Germline CDR1 reads SGHAT; CDR2 reads FQNNGV. The CDR3 is made up of 14 amino acids. With 2 bases clipped from V and 5 bases from J, the junction kept 4 bases outside the gene matches. The chain's CDR3 is CASSLQGARETQYF. CDR3 in DNA: TGTGCCAGCAGCTTACAGGGGGCGCGGGAGACCCAGTACTTC.

J is TRBJ2-1 and V is TRBV27; perhaps TRBD2 as D (5 bases). The V gene's germline CDR1 is MNHEY and CDR2 SMNVEV (reference sequence). V lost 2 bases to trimming and J lost 0 bases, with 14 bases between them. The CDR3 extends over 17 amino acids. The chain's CDR3 is CASSLKGGPSSYNEQFF. The CDR3 DNA follows: TGTGCCAGCAGTTTAAAAGGCGGGCCCAGCTCCTACAATGAGCAGTTCTTC.

This clone was counted only a few times. The CDR3 protein is CASSLGQGFREQYF. The CDR3 DNA reads as TGCGCCAGCAGCTTAGGGCAGGGGTTTCGCGAGCAGTACTTC. V is TRBV5-1 and J is TRBJ2-7, with D possibly matching TRBD1 (6 bases). The V and J ends lost 2 bases and 6 bases respectively, with 15 bases between them. The CDR3 extends over 14 amino acids. CDR1 is SGHRS and CDR2 is YFSETQ in the germline V gene.

This chain connects TRBV6-6 to TRBJ2-1; weak D call: TRBD2 (6 bases). Per the germline V gene, CDR1 is MNHNY and CDR2 is SVGAGI (reference sequence). This CDR3 region has 15 residues. V was shortened by 6 bases and J by 4 bases, with 16 bases between the two germline ends. The CDR3 is CASRNWASEYNEQFF. The DNA of the CDR3 is TGTGCCAGCAGGAATTGGGCTAGCGAATACAATGAGCAGTTCTTC.

The chain employs TRBV5-6 and TRBJ2-2, with D maybe TRBD2 (5 bases). The germline V and J ends were trimmed by 5 bases and 0 bases, with 11 bases remaining between them. The CDR3 runs to 15 residues. CDR1 and CDR2 (germline): SGHDT, YYEEEE. The CDR3 DNA reads TGTGCCAGCAGTTACGGAGCGGCGAACACCGGGGAGCTGTTTTTT. It is translated as CASSYGAANTGELFF.

This chain uses TRBV6-5 with TRBJ1-2; D unclear. CDR1 is MNHEY, CDR2 SVGAGI, per germline. The CDR3 runs 13 residues. Deletions cut 4 bases from V and 1 base from J, with 7 bases between. The CDR3 region has the DNA TGTGCCAGCAGTTTAGAGGTTAACTATGGCTACACCTTC. Translating gives CASSLEVNYGYTF.

The J gene is TRBJ1-5, the V gene TRBV28, with no clear D. The V end was cut by 3 bases, the J end by 11 bases, with 5 bases between. Germline V gene lookup returns CDR1 MDHEN and CDR2 SYDVKM. There are 10 residues in the CDR3. The CDR3 DNA follows: TGTGCCAGCAGTTTTGAGGCCCAGCATTTT. This translates into CASSFEAQHF.

The chain carries TRBV24-1 and TRBJ1-4; D perhaps matches TRBD1 (6 bases). Germline V CDR1 and CDR2: KGHDR, SFDVKD. The CDR3 is 17 amino acids. The CDR3 sequence is CSLGRGRDRATNEKLFF. Here the CDR3 DNA reads TGTTCTTTAGGCAGGGGCCGCGATCGAGCAACTAATGAAAAACTGTTTTTT.

This chain links TRBV27 with TRBJ2-1, with 10 nucleotides matching TRBD2. Trimming took 2 bases from V and 8 from J; bases not matched to a gene: 9. From germline, CDR1 is MNHEY and CDR2 SMNVEV (reference sequence). This CDR3 comprises 16 residues. The CDR3 loop reads CASSLTSGLASDEQFF. The CDR3 DNA is TGTGCCAGCAGTTTAACGTCGGGACTAGCGAGCGATGAGCAGTTCTTC.

A single count supports this clone. The chain employs TRBV7-8 and TRBJ1-2; 8 nucleotides align to TRBD1. Germline trimming cut 4 bases from V and 4 bases from J; bases unmatched to any gene: 5. The V gene's germline CDR1 is SGHVS and CDR2 FQNEAQ. This CDR3 has 14 amino acids. The CDR3 region is CASSYRTGSYGYTF. CDR3 DNA: TGTGCCAGCAGCTATCGGACAGGGTCCTATGGCTACACCTTC.

The V and J genes are TRBV30 and TRBJ2-7, with 11 bases lining up with TRBD1. The CDR3 has 14 residues. Germline CDR1 reads GTSNPN; CDR2 reads SVGIG (reference sequence). V lost 1 base, J lost 3 bases, and 2 bases stayed unmatched. The CDR3 DNA is TGTGCCTGGAGTGCCGGGACAGGGGGCTACGAGCAGTACTTC. Encoded protein: CAWSAGTGGYEQYF.

The chain joins TRBV7-2 to TRBJ1-5; D is unclear. Germline V gene data show CDR1 as SGHTA and CDR2 as FQGNSA. The CDR3 contains 15 residues. The V gene lost 1 base and the J gene lost 0 bases, with 7 bases spanning the gap. The CDR3: CASSLEAYSNQPQHF. The DNA of the CDR3 is TGTGCCAGCAGCTTAGAAGCCTATAGCAATCAGCCCCAGCATTTT.

This sequence joins TRBV7-2 and TRBJ2-3, with D possibly matching TRBD1 (5 bases). The V end lost 5 bases, the J end lost 2 bases, and 8 bases lay between the germline ends. Per the germline V gene, CDR1 is SGHTA and CDR2 is FQGNSA. This CDR3 has 13 residues. In DNA, the CDR3 is TGTGCCAGCAGCACAGGTACCACAGATACGCAGTATTTT. Its translation is CASSTGTTDTQYF.

In its sample, this clone was seen once. The J gene is TRBJ2-7, the V gene TRBV7-8; a possible D gene is TRBD1 (5 bases). Germline CDR1 reads SGHVS; CDR2 reads FQNEAQ. The ends were cut back, 3 bases at V and 2 bases at J, with 14 bases in the middle. The CDR3 covers 15 residues. In DNA form, the CDR3 reads TGTGCCAGCAGCTTGCAGGACAATAGGGCCTACGAGCAGTACGTC. This encodes CASSLQDNRAYEQYV.

The chain employs TRBV19 and TRBJ1-2; the match to TRBD1 covers 7 bases. J gave up 2 bases and V 5 bases, and 5 bases lay outside the gene matches. The CDR3 is 14 amino acids. Germline V gene lookup returns CDR1 LNHDA and CDR2 SQIVND (reference sequence). The CDR3: CASSPGTDNYGYTF. In DNA, the CDR3 is TGTGCCAGTAGTCCCGGGACAGACAACTATGGCTACACCTTC. The variable domain in full, with the rest retrieved from reference TRBV19 and TRBJ1-2, is DGGITQSPKYLFRKEGQNVTLSCEQNLNHDAMYWYRQDPGQGLRLIYYSQIVNDFQKGDIAEGYSVSREKKESFPLTVTSAQKNPTAFYLCASSPGTDNYGYTFGSGTRLTVV.

The genes are TRBV5-1 and TRBJ2-5, with D perhaps matching TRBD1 (7 bases). V was trimmed by 3 bases and J by 5 bases, leaving 14 bases between them. This CDR3 comprises 14 residues. Germline V gene lookup returns CDR1 SGHRS and CDR2 YFSETQ. The CDR3 reads CASSSGGGSETQYF. Here the CDR3 DNA reads TGCGCCAGCAGCTCAGGGGGAGGAAGCGAGACCCAGTACTTC.

V usage is TRBV19 and J usage is TRBJ1-5, with TRBD1 identical over 7 bases. The CDR3 spans 13 residues. The V gene end was trimmed by 4 bases and the J gene end by 6 bases; junction bases not matched to a gene: 3. Germline assignment: CDR1 LNHDA and CDR2 SQIVND (reference sequence). CDR3 sequence (DNA): TGTGCCAGTAGTAGCCAGGGGGGTCAGCCCCAGCATTTT. Translated: CASSSQGGQPQHF.

This chain joins TRBV11-3 and TRBJ2-1; D possibly corresponds to TRBD2 (6 bases). Germline V gene sequence: CDR1 SGHNT, CDR2 YENEEA. This CDR3 comprises 14 residues. V was clipped by 3 bases and J by 2 bases, with 8 bases between them. The CDR3 loop is CASSLEGAYNEQFF. The CDR3 nucleotides are TGTGCCAGCAGCTTGGAGGGCGCCTACAATGAGCAGTTCTTC.